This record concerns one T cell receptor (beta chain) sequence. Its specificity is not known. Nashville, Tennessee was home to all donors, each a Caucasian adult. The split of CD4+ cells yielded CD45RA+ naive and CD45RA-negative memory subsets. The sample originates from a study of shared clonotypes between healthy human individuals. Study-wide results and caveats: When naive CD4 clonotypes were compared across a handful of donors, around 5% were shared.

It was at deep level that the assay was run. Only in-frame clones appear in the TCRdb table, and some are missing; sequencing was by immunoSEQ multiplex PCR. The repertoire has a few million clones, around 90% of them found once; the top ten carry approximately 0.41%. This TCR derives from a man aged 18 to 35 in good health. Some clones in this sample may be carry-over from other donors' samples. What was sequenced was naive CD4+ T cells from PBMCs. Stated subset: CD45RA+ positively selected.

The CDR3 coding sequence is TGTGCCAGCAGCTTAAATGGCGTCCGGAACACCGGGGAGCTGTTTTTT. The encoded protein is CASSLNGVRNTGELFF. This rearrangement joins TRBV7-3 to TRBJ2-2; D remains ambiguous. The CDR3 covers 16 residues. CDR1 is SGHTA and CDR2 is FQGTGA in the germline V gene. Trimming took off 1 base at V and 1 base at J, with 10 bases between the two ends.